This T cell receptor beta chain emerged from a study of cytomegalovirus exposure and HLA in healthy donors. Study conclusions and caveats: Three chains linked to CMV were shown in vitro to be specific for CMV antigens. The authors enumerated under 200 TCR beta chains as linked to cytomegalovirus.

For this clone: Its specificity is not known.

CDR3 length equals 13 residues. The ends were cut back, 5 bases at V and 2 bases at J, with 9 bases in the middle. CDR1 is SGHVS and CDR2 is FNYEAQ in the germline V gene. The table came from immunoSEQ multiplex PCR; TCRdb's copy has only in-frame clones and leaves some out. The sample lists under 200,000 clones, 91% occurring once. This TCR came from a woman between 18 and 29 years old in good health and CMV-seropositive. The sequencing sample was made of PBMCs. This chain joins TRBV7-6 and TRBJ1-2, with D possibly matching TRBD1 (6 bases). CDR3 nucleotides: TGTGCCAGCAGCCAAGACAGGAACTATGGCTACACCTTC. Amino acid sequence: CASSQDRNYGYTF.